Presented here are 3 T cell receptor beta chains from one specimen sequenced in a study of blood T cell repertoires in COVID-19. Sequencing was performed with immunoSEQ multiplex PCR; in TCRdb, only in-frame clones are kept and a portion is missing. Among about 440,000 clones listed, around nine tenths were seen once. The sequenced material came from peripheral blood. The receptors stem from a woman aged 25 to 39 with acute or convalescent COVID-19.

The CDR3 loop is CASSLGSGGPETQYF. CDR3 in DNA: TGCGCCAGCAGCTTGGGTAGCGGGGGGCCGGAGACCCAGTACTTC. This chain connects TRBV5-1 to TRBJ2-5; TRBD2 aligns across 10 bases. The CDR3 has 15 residues. Germline V lookup: CDR1 SGHRS, CDR2 YFSETQ. J gave up 5 bases and V 0 bases, and 4 bases lay outside the gene matches. Full variable domain (rest looked up from reference TRBV5-1 and TRBJ2-5): KAGVTQTPRYLIKTRGQQVTLSCSPISGHRSVSWYQQTPGQGLQFLFEYFSETQRNKGNFPGRFSGRQFSNSRSEMNVSTLELGDSALYLCASSLGSGGPETQYFGPGTRLLVL.

This chain connects TRBV16 to TRBJ1-5, with a possible D match to TRBD1 (5 bases). Between the trimmed V and J ends, which lost 2 bases and 4 bases, there was a span of 9 bases. The germline gives CDR1 KGHSY, CDR2 FQNENV. CDR3 length equals 14 residues. CDR3 loop: CASSQGGGNQPQHF. DNA of the CDR3: TGTGCCAGCAGCCAAGGGGGGGGAAATCAGCCCCAGCATTTT.

The chain carries TRBV6-5 and TRBJ2-1; the D is unclear. The germline V and J ends were trimmed by 2 bases and 7 bases, with 9 bases remaining between them. Germline V gene lookup returns CDR1 MNHEY and CDR2 SVGAGI. This CDR3 is built from 13 residues. CDR3 sequence: CASSYGSGNEQFF. The CDR3 nucleotides are TGTGCCAGCAGTTACGGTTCCGGGAATGAGCAGTTCTTC.